This T cell receptor beta chain is from a study of tumor and adjacent non-tumor tissue in lung cancer. For the study at large: Patients were aged about 30 to 76, approximately ten men and about five women, stage I to III.

Regarding the study as a whole: Compared with tumor, normal lung showed significantly lower TCR diversity.

In the case of this clonotype: Its target is unknown.

RNA was extracted from bulk tissue without any cell sorting. V was shortened by 9 bases and J by 3 bases, with 14 bases between the two germline ends. Germline assignment: CDR1 MNHNS and CDR2 SASEGT. The CDR3 covers 14 residues. The library came from three nested PCR rounds adapted from ARM-PCR protocols. TCRdb ran MiXCR on the multiplex PCR reads and lists one entry per CDR3 protein. The table lists 70,000 to 90,000 distinct CDR3 sequences, over 75% of them singletons. The rearrangement links TRBV6-1 to TRBJ1-4; no reliable D call. Sequencing was performed on lung tumor tissue. The TCR comes from a woman between 45 and 65 years old with non-small cell lung cancer. CDR3: CASRLIASNEKLFF. Written as DNA, the CDR3 is TGTGCCAGTCGTTTGATTGCATCTAATGAAAAACTGTTTTTT.